This TCR beta chain was recorded in a study of cytomegalovirus exposure and HLA in healthy donors. Notes on the study in general: Productive status was seen about 90% or about 30% of the time for most TCR beta V segments in an earlier analysis. In a later analysis, a missense DCLRE1C variant was linked to TCR beta V- and J-gene trimming. Presence/absence analyses supposed approximately even sequencing depth among donors.

Comment on this clone: Its matching antigen is unknown.

Use of 60 Vbeta and 13 Jbeta primers characterized the PCR. Sequencing was performed with immunoSEQ multiplex PCR; in TCRdb, only in-frame clones are kept and a portion is missing. This table has 150,000 to 200,000 clones, roughly 13% appearing once. Germline CDR1 is MNHNS and CDR2 is SASEGT. Trimming removed 3 bases from V and 2 bases from J, with 10 bases in between. CDR3 length equals 14 residues. The receptor was derived from a man over 45 in good health and CMV-seropositive. The V and J genes are TRBV6-1 and TRBJ1-1; a weak D match, TRBD1 (5 bases). The sequenced sample was PBMCs. CDR3 protein: CASSEAGPNTEAFF. The DNA for the CDR3 is TGTGCCAGCAGTGAGGCAGGGCCTAACACTGAAGCTTTCTTT.